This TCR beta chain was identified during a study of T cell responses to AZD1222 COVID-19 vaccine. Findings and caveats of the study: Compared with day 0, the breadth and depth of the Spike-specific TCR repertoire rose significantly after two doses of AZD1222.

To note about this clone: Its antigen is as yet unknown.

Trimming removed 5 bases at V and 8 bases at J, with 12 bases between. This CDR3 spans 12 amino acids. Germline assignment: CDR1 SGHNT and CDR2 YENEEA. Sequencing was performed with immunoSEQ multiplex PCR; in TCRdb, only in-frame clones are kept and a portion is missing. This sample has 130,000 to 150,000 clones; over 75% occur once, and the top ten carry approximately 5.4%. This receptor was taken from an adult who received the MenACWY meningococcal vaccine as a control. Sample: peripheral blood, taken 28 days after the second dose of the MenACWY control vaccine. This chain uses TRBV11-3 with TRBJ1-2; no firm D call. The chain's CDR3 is CASSEDFLGYTF. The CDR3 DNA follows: TGTGCCAGCAGCGAGGACTTTTTAGGCTACACCTTC.